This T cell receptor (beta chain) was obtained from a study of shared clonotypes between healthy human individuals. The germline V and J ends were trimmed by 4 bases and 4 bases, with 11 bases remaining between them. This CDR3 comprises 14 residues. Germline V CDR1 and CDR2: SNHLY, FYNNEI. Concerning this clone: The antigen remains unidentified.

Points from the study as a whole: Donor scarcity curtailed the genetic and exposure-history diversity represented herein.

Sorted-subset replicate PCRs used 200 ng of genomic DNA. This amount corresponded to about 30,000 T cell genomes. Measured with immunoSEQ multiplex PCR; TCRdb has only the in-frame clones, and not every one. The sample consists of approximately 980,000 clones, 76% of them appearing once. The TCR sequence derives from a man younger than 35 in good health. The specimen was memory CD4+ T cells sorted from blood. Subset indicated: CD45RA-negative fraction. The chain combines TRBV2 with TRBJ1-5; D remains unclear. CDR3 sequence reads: CASSAREGNQPQHF. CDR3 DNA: TGTGCCAGCAGTGCAAGGGAGGGAAATCAGCCCCAGCATTTT.